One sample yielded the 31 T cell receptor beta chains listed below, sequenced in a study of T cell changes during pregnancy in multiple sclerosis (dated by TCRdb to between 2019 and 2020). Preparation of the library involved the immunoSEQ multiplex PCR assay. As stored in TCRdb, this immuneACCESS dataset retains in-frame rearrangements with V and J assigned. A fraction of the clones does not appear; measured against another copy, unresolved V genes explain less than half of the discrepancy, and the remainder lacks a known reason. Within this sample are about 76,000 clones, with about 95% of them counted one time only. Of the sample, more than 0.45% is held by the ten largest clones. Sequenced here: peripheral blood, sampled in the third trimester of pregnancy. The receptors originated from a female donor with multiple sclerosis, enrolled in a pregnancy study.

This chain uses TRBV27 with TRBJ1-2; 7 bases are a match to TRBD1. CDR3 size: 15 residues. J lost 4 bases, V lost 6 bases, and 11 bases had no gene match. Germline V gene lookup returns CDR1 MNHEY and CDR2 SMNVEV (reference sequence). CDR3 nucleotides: TGTGCCAGCAGATTCCCCCAGGGGGATGGCTATGGCTACACCTTC. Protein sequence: CASRFPQGDGYGYTF.

In DNA, the CDR3 is TGTGCCAGCAGTCCCCTGGGCGGGACAGGGAGGTCACCCCTCCACTTT. Translating gives CASSPLGGTGRSPLHF. The chain has TRBV27 and TRBJ1-6; 9 nucleotides line up with TRBD1. Germline assignment: CDR1 MNHEY and CDR2 SMNVEV (reference sequence). This CDR3 region has 16 residues. Germline trimming cut 5 bases from V and 10 bases from J; bases unmatched to any gene: 12.

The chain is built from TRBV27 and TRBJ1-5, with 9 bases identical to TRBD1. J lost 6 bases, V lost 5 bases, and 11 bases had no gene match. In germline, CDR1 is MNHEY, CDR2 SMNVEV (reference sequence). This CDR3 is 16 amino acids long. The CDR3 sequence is CASSRQQGAAGQPQHF. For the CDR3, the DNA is TGTGCCAGCAGTCGGCAACAGGGGGCTGCGGGTCAGCCCCAGCATTTT.

CDR3 loop: CASSLIAGANEQFF. The CDR3, as DNA: TGTGCCAGCAGCTTGATAGCGGGGGCCAATGAGCAGTTCTTC. The J gene is TRBJ2-1, the V gene TRBV5-4; 9 nucleotides line up with TRBD2. CDR1 is SGHNT and CDR2 is YYREEE in the germline V gene (reference sequence). This CDR3 comprises 14 residues. With V trimmed by 1 base and J by 6 bases, 2 bases remained unmatched.

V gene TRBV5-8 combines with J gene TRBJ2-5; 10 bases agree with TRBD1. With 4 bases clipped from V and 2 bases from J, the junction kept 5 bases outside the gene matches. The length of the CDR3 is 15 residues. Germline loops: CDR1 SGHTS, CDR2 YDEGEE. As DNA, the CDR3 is TGTGCCAGCAGCCCCGGGACAGGGGCTCAAGAGACCCAGTACTTC. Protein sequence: CASSPGTGAQETQYF.

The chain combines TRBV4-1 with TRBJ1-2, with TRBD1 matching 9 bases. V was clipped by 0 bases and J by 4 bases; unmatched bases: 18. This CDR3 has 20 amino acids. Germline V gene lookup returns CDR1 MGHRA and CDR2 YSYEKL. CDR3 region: CASSQDRERFGTGFLYGYTF. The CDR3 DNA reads TGCGCCAGCAGCCAAGATCGCGAGAGATTCGGGACAGGGTTCCTCTATGGCTACACCTTC.

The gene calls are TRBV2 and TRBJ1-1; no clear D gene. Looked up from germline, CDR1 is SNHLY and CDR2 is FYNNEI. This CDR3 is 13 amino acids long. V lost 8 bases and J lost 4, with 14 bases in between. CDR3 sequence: CASALAASTEAFF. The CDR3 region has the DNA TGTGCCAGCGCGTTGGCGGCCAGCACTGAAGCTTTCTTT.

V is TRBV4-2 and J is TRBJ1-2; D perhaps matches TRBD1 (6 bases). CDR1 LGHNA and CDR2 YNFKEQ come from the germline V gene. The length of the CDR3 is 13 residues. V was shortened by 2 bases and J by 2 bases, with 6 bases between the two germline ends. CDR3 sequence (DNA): TGTGCCAGCAGCCAACAGGGGAACTATGGCTACACCTTC. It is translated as CASSQQGNYGYTF.

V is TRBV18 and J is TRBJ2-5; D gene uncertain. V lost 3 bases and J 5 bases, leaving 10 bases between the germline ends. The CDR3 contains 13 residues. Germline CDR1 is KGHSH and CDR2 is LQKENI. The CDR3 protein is CASSPWAGETQYF. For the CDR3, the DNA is TGTGCCAGCTCACCGTGGGCTGGCGAGACCCAGTACTTC. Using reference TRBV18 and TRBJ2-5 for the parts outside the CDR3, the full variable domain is NAGVMQNPRHLVRRRGQEARLRCSPMKGHSHVYWYRQLPEEGLKFMVYLQKENIIDESGMPKERFSAEFPKEGPSILRIQQVVRGDSAAYFCASSPWAGETQYFGPGTRLLVL.

CDR3 residues: CASSFGLGIDTQYF. The CDR3 nucleotides read TGTGCCAGCAGCTTCGGACTAGGGATAGATACGCAGTATTTT. The chain recombines TRBV7-2 with TRBJ2-3; 7 nucleotides align to TRBD2. CDR3 length equals 14 residues. From germline, CDR1 is SGHTA and CDR2 FQGNSA. V trimming: 3 bases; J trimming: 5 bases; junction bases outside the gene matches: 5.

The CDR3 sequence is CASSLAGQGGQPQHF. In nucleotides, the CDR3 is TGCGCCAGCAGCTTGGCCGGGCAGGGAGGGCAGCCCCAGCATTTT. The rearrangement joins TRBV5-1 to TRBJ1-5, with D possibly matching TRBD1 (5 bases). The V gene's germline CDR1 is SGHRS and CDR2 YFSETQ. CDR3 length: 15 residues. Trimming shortened V by 0 bases and J by 7 bases, and 14 bases separated the two germline ends.

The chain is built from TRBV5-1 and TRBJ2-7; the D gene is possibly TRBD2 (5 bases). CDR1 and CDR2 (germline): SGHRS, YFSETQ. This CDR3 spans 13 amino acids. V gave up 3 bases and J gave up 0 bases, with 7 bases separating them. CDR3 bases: TGCGCCAGCAGCTCCGAGGGCTCCTACGAGCAGTACTTC. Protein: CASSSEGSYEQYF. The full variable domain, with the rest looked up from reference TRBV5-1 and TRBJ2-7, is KAGVTQTPRYLIKTRGQQVTLSCSPISGHRSVSWYQQTPGQGLQFLFEYFSETQRNKGNFPGRFSGRQFSNSRSEMNVSTLELGDSALYLCASSSEGSYEQYFGPGTRLTVT.

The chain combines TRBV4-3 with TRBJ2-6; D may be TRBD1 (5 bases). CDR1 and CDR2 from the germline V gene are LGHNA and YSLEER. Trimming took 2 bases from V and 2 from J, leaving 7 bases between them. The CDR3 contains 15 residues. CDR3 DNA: TGCGCCAGCAGCCAACAGACAGCTGGGGCCAACGTCCTGACTTTC. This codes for CASSQQTAGANVLTF.

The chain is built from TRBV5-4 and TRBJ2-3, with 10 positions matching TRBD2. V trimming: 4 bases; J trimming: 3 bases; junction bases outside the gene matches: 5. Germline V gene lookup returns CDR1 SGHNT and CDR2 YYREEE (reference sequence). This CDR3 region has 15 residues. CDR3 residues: CASSHRTSGTDTQYF. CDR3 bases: TGTGCCAGCAGCCACAGGACTAGCGGAACAGATACGCAGTATTTT.

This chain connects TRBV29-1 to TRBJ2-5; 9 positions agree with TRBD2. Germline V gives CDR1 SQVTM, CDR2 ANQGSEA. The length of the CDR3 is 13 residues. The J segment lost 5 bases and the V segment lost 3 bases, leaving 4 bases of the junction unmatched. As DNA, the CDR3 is TGCAGCGTTGACGCGGGGGGGCCGGAGACCCAGTACTTC. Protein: CSVDAGGPETQYF.

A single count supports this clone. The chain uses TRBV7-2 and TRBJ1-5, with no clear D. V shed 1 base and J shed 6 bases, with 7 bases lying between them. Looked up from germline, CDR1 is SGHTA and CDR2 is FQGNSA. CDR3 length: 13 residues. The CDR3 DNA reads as TGTGCCAGCAGCTTAGGAGGGAGTCAGCCCCAGCATTTT. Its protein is CASSLGGSQPQHF.

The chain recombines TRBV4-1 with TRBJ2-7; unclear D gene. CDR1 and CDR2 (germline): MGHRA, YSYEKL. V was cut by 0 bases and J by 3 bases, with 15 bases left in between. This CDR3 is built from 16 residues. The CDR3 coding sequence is TGCGCCAGCAGCCAAGAGGAGCTCCCAAACCTCTACGAGCAGTACTTC. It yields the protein CASSQEELPNLYEQYF.

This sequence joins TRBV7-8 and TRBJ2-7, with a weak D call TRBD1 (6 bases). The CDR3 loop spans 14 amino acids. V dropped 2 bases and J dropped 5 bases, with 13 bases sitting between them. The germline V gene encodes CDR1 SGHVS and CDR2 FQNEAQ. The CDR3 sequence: CASSLLQGLDEQYF. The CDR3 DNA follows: TGTGCCAGCAGCTTACTTCAGGGGCTCGACGAGCAGTACTTC.

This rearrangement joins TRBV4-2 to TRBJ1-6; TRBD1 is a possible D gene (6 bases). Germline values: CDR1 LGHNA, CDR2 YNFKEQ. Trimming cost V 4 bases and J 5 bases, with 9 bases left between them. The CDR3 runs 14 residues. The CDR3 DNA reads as TGTGCCAGCAGCCGGACAGTAGATAATTCACCCCTCCACTTT. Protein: CASSRTVDNSPLHF.

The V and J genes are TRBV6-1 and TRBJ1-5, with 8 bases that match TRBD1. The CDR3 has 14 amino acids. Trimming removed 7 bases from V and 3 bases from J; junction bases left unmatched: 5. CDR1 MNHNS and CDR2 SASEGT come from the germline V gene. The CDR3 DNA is TGTGCCAGCACGACAGGGGTAGACAATCAGCCCCAGCATTTT. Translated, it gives CASTTGVDNQPQHF.

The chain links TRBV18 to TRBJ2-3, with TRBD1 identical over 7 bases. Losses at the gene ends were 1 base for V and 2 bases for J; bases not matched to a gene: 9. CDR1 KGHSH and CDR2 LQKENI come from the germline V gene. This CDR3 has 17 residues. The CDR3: CASSPLRTGDNTDTQYF. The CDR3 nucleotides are TGTGCCAGCTCACCACTTCGAACAGGGGACAACACAGATACGCAGTATTTT. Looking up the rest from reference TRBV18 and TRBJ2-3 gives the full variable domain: NAGVMQNPRHLVRRRGQEARLRCSPMKGHSHVYWYRQLPEEGLKFMVYLQKENIIDESGMPKERFSAEFPKEGPSILRIQQVVRGDSAAYFCASSPLRTGDNTDTQYFGPGTRLTVL.

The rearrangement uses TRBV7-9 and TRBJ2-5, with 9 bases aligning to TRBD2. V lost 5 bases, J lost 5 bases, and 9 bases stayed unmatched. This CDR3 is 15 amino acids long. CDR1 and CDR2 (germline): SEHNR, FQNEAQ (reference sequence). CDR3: CASSPIGAGGETQYF. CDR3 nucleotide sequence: TGTGCCAGCAGCCCGATTGGTGCGGGAGGGGAGACCCAGTACTTC.

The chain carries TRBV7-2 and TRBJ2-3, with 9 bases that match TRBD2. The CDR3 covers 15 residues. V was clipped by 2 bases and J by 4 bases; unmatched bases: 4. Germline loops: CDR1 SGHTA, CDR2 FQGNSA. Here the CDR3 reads CASSLWRGGADTQYF. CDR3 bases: TGTGCCAGCAGCTTATGGCGGGGGGGGGCAGATACGCAGTATTTT. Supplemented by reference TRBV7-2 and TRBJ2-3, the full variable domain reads GAGVSQSPSNKVTEKGKDVELRCDPISGHTALYWYRQSLGQGLEFLIYFQGNSAPDKSGLPSDRFSAERTGGSVSTLTIQRTQQEDSAVYLCASSLWRGGADTQYFGPGTRLTVL.

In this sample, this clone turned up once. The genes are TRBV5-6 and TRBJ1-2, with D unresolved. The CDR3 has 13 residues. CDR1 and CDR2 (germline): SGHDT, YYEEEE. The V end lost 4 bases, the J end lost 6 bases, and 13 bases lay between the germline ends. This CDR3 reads CASSITALHGYTF. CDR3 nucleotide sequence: TGTGCCAGCAGCATAACAGCCCTTCATGGCTACACCTTC. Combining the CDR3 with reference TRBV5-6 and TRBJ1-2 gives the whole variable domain DAGVTQSPTHLIKTRGQQVTLRCSPKSGHDTVSWYQQALGQGPQFIFQYYEEEERQRGNFPDRFSGHQFPNYSSELNVNALLLGDSALYLCASSITALHGYTFGSGTRLTVV.

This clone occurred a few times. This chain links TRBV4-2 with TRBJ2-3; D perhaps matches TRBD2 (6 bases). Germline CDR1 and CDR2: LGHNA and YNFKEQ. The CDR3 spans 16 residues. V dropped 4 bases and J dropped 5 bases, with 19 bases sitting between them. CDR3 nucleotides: TGTGCCAGCAGCCTTGCCCGGCGGGGCATGGAAGATACGCAGTATTTT. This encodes CASSLARRGMEDTQYF.

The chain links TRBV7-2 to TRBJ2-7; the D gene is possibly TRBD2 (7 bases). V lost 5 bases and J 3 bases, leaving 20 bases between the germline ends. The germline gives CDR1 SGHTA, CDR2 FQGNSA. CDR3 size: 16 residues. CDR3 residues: CASSLGRGGFFYEQYF. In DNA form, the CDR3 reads TGTGCCAGCAGCCTGGGGAGGGGGGGTTTCTTCTACGAGCAGTACTTC.

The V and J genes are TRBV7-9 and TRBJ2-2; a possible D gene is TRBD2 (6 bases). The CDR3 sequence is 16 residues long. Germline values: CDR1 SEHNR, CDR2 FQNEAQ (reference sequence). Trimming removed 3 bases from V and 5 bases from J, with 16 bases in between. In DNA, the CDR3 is TGTGCCAGCAGCTTCCCCATCGGTGCGGGGACCGGGGAGCTGTTTTTT. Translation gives CASSFPIGAGTGELFF. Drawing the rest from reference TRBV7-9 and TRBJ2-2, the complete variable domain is DTGVSQNPRHKITKRGQNVTFRCDPISEHNRLYWYRQTLGQGPEFLTYFQNEAQLEKSRLLSDRFSAERPKGSFSTLEIQRTEQGDSAMYLCASSFPIGAGTGELFFGEGSRLTVL.

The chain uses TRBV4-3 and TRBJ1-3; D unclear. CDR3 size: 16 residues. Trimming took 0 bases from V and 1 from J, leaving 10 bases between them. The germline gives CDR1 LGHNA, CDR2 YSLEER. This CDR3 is CASSQDRAQSGNTIYF. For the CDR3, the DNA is TGCGCCAGCAGCCAAGATCGCGCGCAATCTGGAAACACCATATATTTT.

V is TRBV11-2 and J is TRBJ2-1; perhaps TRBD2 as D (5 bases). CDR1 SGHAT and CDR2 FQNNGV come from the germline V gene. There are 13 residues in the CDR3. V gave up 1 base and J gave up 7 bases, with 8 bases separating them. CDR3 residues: CASSLVRGNEQFF. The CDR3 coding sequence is TGTGCCAGCAGCTTAGTTCGGGGAAATGAGCAGTTCTTC.

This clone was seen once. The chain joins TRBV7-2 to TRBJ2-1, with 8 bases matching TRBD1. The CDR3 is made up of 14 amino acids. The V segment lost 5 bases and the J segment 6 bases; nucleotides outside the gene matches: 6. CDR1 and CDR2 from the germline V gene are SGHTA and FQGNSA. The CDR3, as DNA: TGTGCCAGCAGCCAGCGAGGACAGGGCAATGAGCAGTTCTTC. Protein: CASSQRGQGNEQFF.

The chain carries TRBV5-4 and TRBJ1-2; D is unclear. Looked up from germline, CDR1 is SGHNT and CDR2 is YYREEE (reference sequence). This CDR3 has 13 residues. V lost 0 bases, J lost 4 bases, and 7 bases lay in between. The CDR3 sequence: CASSLADTYGYTF. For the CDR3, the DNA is TGTGCCAGCAGCTTGGCCGACACCTATGGCTACACCTTC.